This T cell receptor (beta chain) originates from a study of blood T cell repertoires in COVID-19. Study at large: There were acute and convalescent COVID-19 samples, and they came from the United States, Italy and Spain. The cDNA or gDNA used as material had been derived from T cells, B-cell-depleted T cells, or PBMCs.

Original analysis: Amplification with reference gene primers provided the estimates of nucleated cell counts. Data came from immunoSEQ multiplex PCR; TCRdb stores just in-frame clones and leaves some out. D and trimming come from the DNA, and the V and J calls and clone size come from that table. The table shows 150,000 to 200,000 clones, with approximately 83% occurring only once. This sequence originates from a human donor in a cohort sampled during active COVID-19. The source material was peripheral blood.

The CDR3 sequence is CASSSLAGENYEQYF. CDR3 nucleotide sequence: TGCGCCAGCAGCTCGTTAGCGGGAGAGAACTACGAGCAGTACTTC. The chain joins TRBV5-1 to TRBJ2-7; 9 bases fit TRBD2. The CDR3 has 15 residues. V lost 3 bases to trimming and J lost 3 bases; unmatched junction nucleotides: 7. CDR1 SGHRS and CDR2 YFSETQ come from the germline V gene.